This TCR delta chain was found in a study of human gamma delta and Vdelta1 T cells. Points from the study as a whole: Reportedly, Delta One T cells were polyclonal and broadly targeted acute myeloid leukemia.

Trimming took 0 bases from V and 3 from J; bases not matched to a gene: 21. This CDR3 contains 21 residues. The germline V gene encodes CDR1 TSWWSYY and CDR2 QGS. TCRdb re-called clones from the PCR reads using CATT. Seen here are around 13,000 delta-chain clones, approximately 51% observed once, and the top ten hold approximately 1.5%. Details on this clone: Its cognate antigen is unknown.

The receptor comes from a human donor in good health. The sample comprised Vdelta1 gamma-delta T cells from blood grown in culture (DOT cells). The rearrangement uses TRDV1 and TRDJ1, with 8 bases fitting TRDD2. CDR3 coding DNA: TGTGCTCTTGGGGAACTTGAACTTCCTACGTCGAGTGGGCCTCCTCCCGATAAACTCATCTTT. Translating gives CALGELELPTSSGPPPDKLIF.